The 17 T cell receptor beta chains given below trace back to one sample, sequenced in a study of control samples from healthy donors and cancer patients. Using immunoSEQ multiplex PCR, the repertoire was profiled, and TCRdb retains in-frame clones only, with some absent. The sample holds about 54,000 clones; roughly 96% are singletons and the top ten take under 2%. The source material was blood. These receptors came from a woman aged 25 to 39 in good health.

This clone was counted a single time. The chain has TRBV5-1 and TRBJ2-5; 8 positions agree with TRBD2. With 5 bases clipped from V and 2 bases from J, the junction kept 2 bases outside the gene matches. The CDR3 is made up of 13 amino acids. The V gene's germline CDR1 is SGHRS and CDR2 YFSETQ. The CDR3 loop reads CASRLAGQETQYF. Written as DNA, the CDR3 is TGCGCCAGCAGGCTAGCGGGTCAAGAGACCCAGTACTTC.

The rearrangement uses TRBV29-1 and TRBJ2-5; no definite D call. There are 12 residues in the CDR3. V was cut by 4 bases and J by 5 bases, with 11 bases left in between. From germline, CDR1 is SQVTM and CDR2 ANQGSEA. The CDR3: CSVGSDWETQYF. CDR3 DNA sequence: TGCAGCGTTGGAAGTGACTGGGAGACCCAGTACTTC.

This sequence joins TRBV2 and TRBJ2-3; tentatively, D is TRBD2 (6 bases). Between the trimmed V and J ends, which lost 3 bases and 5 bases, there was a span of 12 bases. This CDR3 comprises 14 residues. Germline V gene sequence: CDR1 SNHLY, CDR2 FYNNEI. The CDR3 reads CASSEWSSGDTQYF. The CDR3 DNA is TGTGCCAGCAGTGAGTGGAGTAGCGGAGATACGCAGTATTTT.

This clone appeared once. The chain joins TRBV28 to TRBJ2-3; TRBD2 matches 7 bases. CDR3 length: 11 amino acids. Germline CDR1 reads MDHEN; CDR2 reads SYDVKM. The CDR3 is CASSGPDTQYF. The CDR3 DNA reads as TGTGCTTCTAGCGGCCCAGATACGCAGTATTTT. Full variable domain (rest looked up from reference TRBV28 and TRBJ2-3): DVKVTQSSRYLVKRTGEKVFLECVQDMDHENMFWYRQDPGLGLRLIYFSYDVKMKEKGDIPEGYSVSREKKERFSLILESASTNQTSMYLCASSGPDTQYFGPGTRLTVL.

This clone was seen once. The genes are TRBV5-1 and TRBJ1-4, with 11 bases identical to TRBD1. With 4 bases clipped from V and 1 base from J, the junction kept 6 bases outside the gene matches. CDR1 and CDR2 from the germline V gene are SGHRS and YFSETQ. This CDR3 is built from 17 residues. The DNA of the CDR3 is TGCGCCAGCAGCGAGGACAGGGGGCGGGTAACTAATGAAAAACTGTTTTTT. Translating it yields CASSEDRGRVTNEKLFF.

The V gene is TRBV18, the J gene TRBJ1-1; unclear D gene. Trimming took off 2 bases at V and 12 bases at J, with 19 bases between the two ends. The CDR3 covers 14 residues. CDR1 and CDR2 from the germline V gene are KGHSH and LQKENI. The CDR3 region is CASSPGGIPLNSFF. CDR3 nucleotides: TGTGCCAGCTCACCAGGCGGCATTCCCTTGAATTCTTTCTTT.

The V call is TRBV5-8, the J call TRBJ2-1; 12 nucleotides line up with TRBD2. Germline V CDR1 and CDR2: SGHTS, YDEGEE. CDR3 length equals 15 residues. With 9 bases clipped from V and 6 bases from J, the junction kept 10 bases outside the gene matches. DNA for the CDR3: TGTGCCACCTCGACGGGACTAGCGGGTATCAATGAGCAGTTCTTC. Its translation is CATSTGLAGINEQFF.

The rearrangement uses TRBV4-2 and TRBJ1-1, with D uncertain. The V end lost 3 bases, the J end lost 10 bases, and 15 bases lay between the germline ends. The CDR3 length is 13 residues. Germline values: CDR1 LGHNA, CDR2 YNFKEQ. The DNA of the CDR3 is TGTGCCAGCAGCCAGGGCTTGGCGAGGGTAGCTTTCTTT. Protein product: CASSQGLARVAFF.

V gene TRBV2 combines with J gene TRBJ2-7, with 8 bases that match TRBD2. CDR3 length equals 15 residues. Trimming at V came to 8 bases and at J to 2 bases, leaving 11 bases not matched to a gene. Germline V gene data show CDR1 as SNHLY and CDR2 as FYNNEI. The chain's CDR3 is CASLVGRVETYEQYF. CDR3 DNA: TGTGCCAGCCTTGTCGGGAGGGTTGAGACCTACGAGCAGTACTTC.

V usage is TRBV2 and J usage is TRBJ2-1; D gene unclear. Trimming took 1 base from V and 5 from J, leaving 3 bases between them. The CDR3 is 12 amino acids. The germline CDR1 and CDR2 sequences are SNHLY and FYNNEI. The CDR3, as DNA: TGTGCCAGCAGTGAAGTGGACAATGAGCAGTTCTTC. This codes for CASSEVDNEQFF. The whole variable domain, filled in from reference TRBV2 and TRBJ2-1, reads EPEVTQTPSHQVTQMGQEVILRCVPISNHLYFYWYRQILGQKVEFLVSFYNNEISEKSEIFDDQFSVERPDGSNFTLKIRSTKLEDSAMYFCASSEVDNEQFFGPGTRLTVL.

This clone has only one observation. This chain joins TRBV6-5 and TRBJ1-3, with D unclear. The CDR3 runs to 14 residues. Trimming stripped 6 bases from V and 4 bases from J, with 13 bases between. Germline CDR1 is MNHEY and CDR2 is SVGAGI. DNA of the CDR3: TGTGCCAGCAGCTTAGACCTGGGGGGAAACACCATATATTTT. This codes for CASSLDLGGNTIYF.

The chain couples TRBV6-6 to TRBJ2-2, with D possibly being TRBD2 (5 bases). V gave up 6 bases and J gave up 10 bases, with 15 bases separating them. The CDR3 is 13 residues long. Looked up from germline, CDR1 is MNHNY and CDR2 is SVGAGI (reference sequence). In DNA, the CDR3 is TGTGCCAGCAGCCACTGGACTCCAGCGGAGCTGTTTTTT. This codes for CASSHWTPAELFF.

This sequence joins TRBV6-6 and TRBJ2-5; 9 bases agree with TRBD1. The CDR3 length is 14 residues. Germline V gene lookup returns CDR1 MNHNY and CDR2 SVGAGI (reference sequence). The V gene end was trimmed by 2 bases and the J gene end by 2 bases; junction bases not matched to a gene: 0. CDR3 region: CASSYGTGQETQYF. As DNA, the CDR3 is TGTGCCAGCAGTTACGGGACAGGGCAAGAGACCCAGTACTTC.

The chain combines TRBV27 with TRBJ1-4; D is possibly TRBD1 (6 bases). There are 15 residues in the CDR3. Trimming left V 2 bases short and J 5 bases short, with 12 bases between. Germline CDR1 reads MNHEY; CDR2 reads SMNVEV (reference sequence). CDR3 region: CASSLGGARNEKLFF. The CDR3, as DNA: TGTGCCAGCAGTTTAGGGGGGGCGCGAAATGAAAAACTGTTTTTT.

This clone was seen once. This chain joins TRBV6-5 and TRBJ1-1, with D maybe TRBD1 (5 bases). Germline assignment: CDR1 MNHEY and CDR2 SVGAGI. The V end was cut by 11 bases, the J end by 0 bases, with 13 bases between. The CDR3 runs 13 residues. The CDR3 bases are TGTGCCGCGTGGGGGGAGCTGAACACTGAAGCTTTCTTT. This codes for CAAWGELNTEAFF.

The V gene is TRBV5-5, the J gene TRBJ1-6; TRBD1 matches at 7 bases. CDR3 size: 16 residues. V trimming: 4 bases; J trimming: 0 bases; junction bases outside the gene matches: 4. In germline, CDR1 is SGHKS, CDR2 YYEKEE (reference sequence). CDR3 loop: CASSVGQSSYNSPLHF. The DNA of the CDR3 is TGTGCCAGCAGCGTGGGACAGAGCTCCTATAATTCACCCCTCCACTTT.

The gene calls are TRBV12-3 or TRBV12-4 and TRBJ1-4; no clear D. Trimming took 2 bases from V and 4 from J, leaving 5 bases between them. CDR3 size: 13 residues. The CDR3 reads CASSLKDNEKLFF. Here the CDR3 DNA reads TGTGCCAGCAGTTTAAAGGATAATGAAAAACTGTTTTTT.